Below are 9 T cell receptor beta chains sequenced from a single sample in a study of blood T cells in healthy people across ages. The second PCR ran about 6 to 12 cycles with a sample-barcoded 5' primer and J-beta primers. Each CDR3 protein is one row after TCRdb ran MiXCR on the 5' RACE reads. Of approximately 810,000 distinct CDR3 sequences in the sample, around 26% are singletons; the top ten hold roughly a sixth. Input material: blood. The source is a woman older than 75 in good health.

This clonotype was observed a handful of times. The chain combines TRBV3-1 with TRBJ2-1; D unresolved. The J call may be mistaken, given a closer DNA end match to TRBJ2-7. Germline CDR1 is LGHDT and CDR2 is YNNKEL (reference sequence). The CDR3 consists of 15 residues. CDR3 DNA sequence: TGTGCCAGCAGCCCTCGTACCCAAACATACAATGAGCAGTACTTC. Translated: CASSPRTQTYNEQYF.

The CDR3: CSVERGTGCAGYTF. For the CDR3, the DNA is TGCAGCGTTGAAAGGGGGACAGGTTGTGCGGGCTACACCTTC. This chain uses TRBV29-1 with TRBJ1-2, with TRBD1 matching over 8 bases. The CDR3 runs 14 residues. J lost 8 bases, V lost 2 bases, and 10 bases had no gene match. The germline CDR1 and CDR2 sequences are SQVTM and ANQGSEA. The full variable domain, completed using reference TRBV29-1 and TRBJ1-2, is SAVISQKPSRDICQRGTSLTIQCQVDSQVTMMFWYRQQPGQSLTLIATANQGSEATYESGFVIDKFPISRPNLTFSTLTVSNMSPEDSSIYLCSVERGTGCAGYTFGSGTRLTVV.

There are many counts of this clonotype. CDR3 DNA: TGTGCCAGCAGCTTTGGGCTAGATACGCAGTATTTT. Translated: CASSFGLDTQYF. The rearrangement joins TRBV7-6 to TRBJ2-3; no definite D call. V dropped 3 bases and J dropped 5 bases, with 6 bases sitting between them. The CDR3 is 12 amino acids. Germline CDR1 reads SGHVS; CDR2 reads FNYEAQ.

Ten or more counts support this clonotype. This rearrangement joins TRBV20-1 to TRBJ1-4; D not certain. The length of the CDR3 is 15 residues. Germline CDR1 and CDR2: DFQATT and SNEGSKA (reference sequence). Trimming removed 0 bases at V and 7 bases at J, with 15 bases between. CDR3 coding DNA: TGCAGTGCTAGAGATTATTTGGGGTATGGTGAAAAACTGTTTTTT. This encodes CSARDYLGYGEKLFF.

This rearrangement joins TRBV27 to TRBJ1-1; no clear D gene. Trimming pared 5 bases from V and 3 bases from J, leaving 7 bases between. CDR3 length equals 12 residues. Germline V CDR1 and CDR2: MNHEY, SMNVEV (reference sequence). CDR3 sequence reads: CASSLPDTEAFF. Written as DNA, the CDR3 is TGTGCCAGCAGTCTACCGGACACTGAAGCTTTCTTT.

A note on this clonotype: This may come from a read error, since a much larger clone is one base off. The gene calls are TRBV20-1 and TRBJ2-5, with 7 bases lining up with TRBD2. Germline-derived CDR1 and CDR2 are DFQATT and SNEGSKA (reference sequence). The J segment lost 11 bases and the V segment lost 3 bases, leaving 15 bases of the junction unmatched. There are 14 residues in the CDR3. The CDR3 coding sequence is TGCAGTGCTAGGGGGTTAGCGGGCGGCGATGAGCAGTACTTC. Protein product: CSARGLAGGDEQYF.

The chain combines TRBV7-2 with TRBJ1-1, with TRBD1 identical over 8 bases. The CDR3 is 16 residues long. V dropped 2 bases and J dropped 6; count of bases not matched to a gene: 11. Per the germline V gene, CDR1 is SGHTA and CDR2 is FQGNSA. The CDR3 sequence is CASSLTGGKFNPEAFF. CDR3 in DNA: TGTGCCAGCAGCTTAACAGGGGGTAAATTCAACCCTGAAGCTTTCTTT.

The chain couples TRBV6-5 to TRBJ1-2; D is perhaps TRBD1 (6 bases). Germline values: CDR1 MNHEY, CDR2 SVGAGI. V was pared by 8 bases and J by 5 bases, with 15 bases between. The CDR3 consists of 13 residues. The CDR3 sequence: CASGGRGPYGYTF. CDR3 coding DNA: TGTGCCAGCGGGGGACGGGGGCCTTATGGCTACACCTTC.

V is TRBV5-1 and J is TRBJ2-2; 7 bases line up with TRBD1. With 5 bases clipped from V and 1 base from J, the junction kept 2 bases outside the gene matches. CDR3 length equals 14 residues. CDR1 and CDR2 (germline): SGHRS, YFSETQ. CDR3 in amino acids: CASSTGENTGELFF. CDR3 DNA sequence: TGCGCCAGCAGTACAGGGGAGAACACCGGGGAGCTGTTTTTT.